This note documents a single T cell receptor (beta chain) sequence. J lost 1 base, V lost 6 bases, and 13 bases had no gene match. There are 17 residues in the CDR3. The germline V gene encodes CDR1 SGHTS and CDR2 YDEGEE. The record originates from a study of blood T cell repertoires in COVID-19. Study at large: Researchers got acute and convalescent COVID-19 samples from the United States, Italy and Spain. The cDNA or gDNA used as material had been derived from T cells, B-cell-depleted T cells, or PBMCs.

In the original processing: Quantification of nucleated cells was approximated via reference gene primer amplification. Sequencing was performed with immunoSEQ multiplex PCR; in TCRdb, only in-frame clones are kept and a portion is missing. V and J calls and clone size follow that table, whereas D and trimming were derived from the DNA. Seen here are 70,000 to 95,000 clones, over 80% observed once, and the top ten hold about 5.9%. The material sequenced was peripheral blood. The V gene is TRBV5-8, the J gene TRBJ2-7; TRBD2 aligns across 10 bases. This sequence originates from a woman aged 60-75 years with active COVID-19. The CDR3 protein is CASNGNSGTSVSYEQYF. The CDR3 DNA sequence: TGTGCCAGCAACGGTAACAGCGGGACTAGCGTGTCCTACGAGCAGTACTTC.